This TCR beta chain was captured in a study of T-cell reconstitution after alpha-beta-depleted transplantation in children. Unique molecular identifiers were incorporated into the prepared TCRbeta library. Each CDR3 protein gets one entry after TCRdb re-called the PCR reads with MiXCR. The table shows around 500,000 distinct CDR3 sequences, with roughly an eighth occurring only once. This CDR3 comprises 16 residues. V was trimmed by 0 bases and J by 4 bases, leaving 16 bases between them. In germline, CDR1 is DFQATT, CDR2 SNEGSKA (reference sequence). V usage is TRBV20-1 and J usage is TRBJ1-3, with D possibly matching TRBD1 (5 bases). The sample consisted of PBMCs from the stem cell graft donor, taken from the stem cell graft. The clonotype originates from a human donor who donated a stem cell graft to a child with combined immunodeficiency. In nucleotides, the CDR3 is TGCAGTGCTAGAGATATCGGGGAACAGGCGGGAAACACCATATATTTT. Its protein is CSARDIGEQAGNTIYF.